The TCR beta chain described here comes from a study of PD-L1 blockade in urothelial cancer. The CDR3 covers 16 residues. Trimming took 6 bases from V and 3 from J, leaving 18 bases between them. CDR1 is KGHSH, CDR2 LQKENI, per germline. Here immunoSEQ multiplex PCR was the method, and the copy in TCRdb shows in-frame clones only, minus some. The sample shows 30,000 to 40,000 clones, nearly 85% of them seen only once. Time point described: pretreatment peripheral blood. Each patient presented with locally advanced or metastatic urothelial carcinoma. This specimen consisted of PBMCs, obtained around atezolizumab (anti-PD-L1) treatment. The receptor was derived from a man in his 60s with urothelial cancer. The chain couples TRBV18 to TRBJ2-1, with D tentatively TRBD1 (6 bases). CDR3 sequence reads: CASSPRGTLDYNEQFF. In nucleotides, the CDR3 is TGTGCCAGCTCCCCCCGTGGGACACTAGACTACAATGAGCAGTTCTTC.